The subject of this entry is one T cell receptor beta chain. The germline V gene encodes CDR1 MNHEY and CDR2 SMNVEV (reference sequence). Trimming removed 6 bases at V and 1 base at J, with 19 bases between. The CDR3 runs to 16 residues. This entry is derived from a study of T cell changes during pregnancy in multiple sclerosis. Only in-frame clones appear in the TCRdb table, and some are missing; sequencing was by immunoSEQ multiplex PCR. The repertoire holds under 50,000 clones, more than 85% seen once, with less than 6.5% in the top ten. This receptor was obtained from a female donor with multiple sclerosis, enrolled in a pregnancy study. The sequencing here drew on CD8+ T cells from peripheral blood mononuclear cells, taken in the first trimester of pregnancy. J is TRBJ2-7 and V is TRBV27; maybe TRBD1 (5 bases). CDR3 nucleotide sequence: TGTGCCAGCAGCAGGGCTTTAAGTTCGATGTCCTACGAGCAGTACTTC. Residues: CASSRALSSMSYEQYF.